This entry concerns a single T cell receptor beta chain. What this receptor recognizes is not known. No per-base quality is available; no much larger clone lies one base away. This sample is part of a study of response to subunit inactivated influenza vaccine listed by TCRdb under 2018. Regarding the complete study: Deep quantitative T cell receptor repertoire profiling was used in the study to track responses to a trivalent subunit inactivated influenza vaccine. The paper as a whole reports these results and caveats: According to the authors, only a limited number of new T cells may be recruited by each seasonal influenza vaccination.

V is cut by 3 bases and J by 0 bases, and the space between the germline ends is 13 bases. As encoded in the germline V gene, CDR1 is SNHLY while CDR2 is FYNNEI. The CDR3 holds 16 amino acids from the cysteine to the phenylalanine. The entry retains the CDR3 DNA only, 48 bases that are in frame from base 1. Libraries were constructed by RT-PCR. The reads were generated on an Illumina HiSeq 2500. The raw public reads went through TCRdb reprocessing: fastp at Q25, MiXCR clone calling, in-frame beta chains kept. Here each entry gathers all rows of one CDR3 protein and keeps the most common genes and DNA. The sample table contains hundreds of thousands of distinct CDR3 sequences; only one count was recorded for 11% to 15% of them. Approximately 7.6% of the sample is taken by the ten largest.

In this chain, TRBV2 is recombined with TRBJ2-3, with TRBD1 as a weak D call on 5 bases. This TCR was recovered from a man aged 50-60 years who received an inactivated influenza vaccine. Donor details come from another sample of the same person, matched by shared clones. This sample comprised PBMCs from blood, obtained 14 days before vaccination. The DNA sequence reads TGTGCCAGCAGTGACCTGTGGACAACAAGCACAGATACGCAGTATTTT. It encodes CASSDLWTTSTDTQYF.